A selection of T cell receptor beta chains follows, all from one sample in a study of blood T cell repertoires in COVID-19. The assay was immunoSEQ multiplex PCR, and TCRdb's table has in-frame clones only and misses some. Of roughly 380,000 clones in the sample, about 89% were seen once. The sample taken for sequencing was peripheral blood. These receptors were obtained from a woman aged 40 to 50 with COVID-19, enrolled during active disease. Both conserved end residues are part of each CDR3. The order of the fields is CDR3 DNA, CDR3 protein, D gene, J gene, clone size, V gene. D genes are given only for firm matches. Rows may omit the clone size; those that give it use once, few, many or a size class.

CDR3 DNA: TGTGCCAGCAGCAAAGGACTAGCGGGGCCAGATACGCAGTATTTT
CDR3 protein: CASSKGLAGPDTQYF
D gene: NA
J gene: TRBJ2-3
clone size: NA
V gene: TRBV21-1

CDR3 DNA: TGTGCCAGCAGTGAATGGGGACAGGGCCCTAACTATGGCTACACCTTC
CDR3 protein: CASSEWGQGPNYGYTF
D gene: TRBD1
J gene: TRBJ1-2
clone size: NA
V gene: TRBV2

CDR3 DNA: TGTGCCATCACTGGACTAGCGGGAGGGTACAATGAGCAGTTCTTC
CDR3 protein: CAITGLAGGYNEQFF
D gene: TRBD2
J gene: TRBJ2-1
clone size: NA
V gene: TRBV10-3

CDR3 DNA: TGTGCCAGCAGTTTCCTAACAGGGGGGCAGTACGAGCAGTACTTC
CDR3 protein: CASSFLTGGQYEQYF
D gene: TRBD1
J gene: TRBJ2-7
clone size: few
V gene: TRBV28

CDR3 DNA: TGTGCCAGCAGCCCCCGAGGAGGGAGCACTGAAGCTTTCTTT
CDR3 protein: CASSPRGGSTEAFF
D gene: NA
J gene: TRBJ1-1
clone size: NA
V gene: TRBV13

CDR3 DNA: TGTGCCAGCAGCAGTCCGGGACAGGCCTCCTACGAGCAGTACTTC
CDR3 protein: CASSSPGQASYEQYF
D gene: TRBD1
J gene: TRBJ2-7
clone size: NA
V gene: TRBV28

CDR3 DNA: TGTGCCAGCAGCTTTCGTCGTGACAGGGTGCCAGAGACCCAGTACTTC
CDR3 protein: CASSFRRDRVPETQYF
D gene: TRBD1
J gene: TRBJ2-5
clone size: NA
V gene: TRBV7-9

CDR3 DNA: TGTGCCAGCAGTTTGCGGGGCCTGGGGAACACTGAAGCTTTCTTT
CDR3 protein: CASSLRGLGNTEAFF
D gene: NA
J gene: TRBJ1-1
clone size: NA
V gene: TRBV28

CDR3 DNA: TGCGCCAGCAGCTTGGACAGGGTTATTCCTTACGAGCAGTACTTC
CDR3 protein: CASSLDRVIPYEQYF
D gene: NA
J gene: TRBJ2-7
clone size: NA
V gene: TRBV5-1

CDR3 DNA: TGCGCCAGCAGCGCCGGGCGTCTAGCGGGATCGGGAGATACGCAGTATTTT
CDR3 protein: CASSAGRLAGSGDTQYF
D gene: TRBD2
J gene: TRBJ2-3
clone size: NA
V gene: TRBV5-1

CDR3 DNA: TGTGCCAGCAGCTTTACTCGGGCGGGGGGCAAGTACTTC
CDR3 protein: CASSFTRAGGKYF
D gene: TRBD2
J gene: TRBJ2-4
clone size: NA
V gene: TRBV7-2

CDR3 DNA: TGTGCCAGTAGTATATACGGTTCTGAAGCTTTCTTT
CDR3 protein: CASSIYGSEAFF
D gene: NA
J gene: TRBJ1-1
clone size: NA
V gene: TRBV19

CDR3 DNA: TGTGCCAGCAGTAACCGGGATAGTGCCTACAATGAGCAGTTCTTC
CDR3 protein: CASSNRDSAYNEQFF
D gene: NA
J gene: TRBJ2-1
clone size: NA
V gene: TRBV25-1

CDR3 DNA: TGTGCCAGCAGTCCCGGACAGGGGATTGCCTACGAGCAGTACTTC
CDR3 protein: CASSPGQGIAYEQYF
D gene: TRBD1
J gene: TRBJ2-7
clone size: NA
V gene: TRBV2

CDR3 DNA: TGTGCCAGCAGCTTACAATTCGGGCCCGGAGGCTATAGCAATCAGCCCCAGCATTTT
CDR3 protein: CASSLQFGPGGYSNQPQHF
D gene: NA
J gene: TRBJ1-5
clone size: NA
V gene: TRBV7-8

CDR3 DNA: TGTGCCAGCTCCCCCGGGACAGGGCCTTCACCCCTCCACTTT
CDR3 protein: CASSPGTGPSPLHF
D gene: TRBD1
J gene: TRBJ1-6
clone size: NA
V gene: TRBV18

CDR3 DNA: TGTGCCAGCAGCTTGCGACAGGGGAACACCGGGGAGCTGTTTTTT
CDR3 protein: CASSLRQGNTGELFF
D gene: TRBD1
J gene: TRBJ2-2
clone size: NA
V gene: TRBV11-2

CDR3 DNA: TGCAGTGCTAGGAGCTCAGATACGCAGTATTTT
CDR3 protein: CSARSSDTQYF
D gene: NA
J gene: TRBJ2-3
clone size: NA
V gene: TRBV20-1

CDR3 DNA: TGTGCCAGCAGCTCCAGGACAGGGTCTGACGAAGCTTTCTTT
CDR3 protein: CASSSRTGSDEAFF
D gene: TRBD1
J gene: TRBJ1-1
clone size: NA
V gene: TRBV7-6

CDR3 DNA: TGTGCCAGCAGCAAGACAGAGCCGACGATGTATGGCTACACCTTC
CDR3 protein: CASSKTEPTMYGYTF
D gene: NA
J gene: TRBJ1-2
clone size: NA
V gene: TRBV6-5

CDR3 DNA: TGTGCCAGCCGTACAACTAGGGCCTACAATGAGCAGTTCTTC
CDR3 protein: CASRTTRAYNEQFF
D gene: NA
J gene: TRBJ2-1
clone size: once
V gene: TRBV11-2

CDR3 DNA: TGTGCCAGCAGTGCCGGACAGTACAATGAGCAGTTCTTC
CDR3 protein: CASSAGQYNEQFF
D gene: NA
J gene: TRBJ2-1
clone size: NA
V gene: TRBV6-2/TRBV6-3

CDR3 DNA: TGTGCCACCACCGGTGTGGGCGGGGCTTTCTTT
CDR3 protein: CATTGVGGAFF
D gene: NA
J gene: TRBJ1-1
clone size: NA
V gene: TRBV24-1

CDR3 DNA: TGTGCCAGCAGTCCGTTCGGCGGCGGAAACACCATATATTTT
CDR3 protein: CASSPFGGGNTIYF
D gene: NA
J gene: TRBJ1-3
clone size: NA
V gene: TRBV6-2/TRBV6-3

CDR3 DNA: TGTGCCAGCAGTTGGAGCCGCCCATCGGGGAGCAATCAGCCCCAGCATTTT
CDR3 protein: CASSWSRPSGSNQPQHF
D gene: NA
J gene: TRBJ1-5
clone size: once
V gene: TRBV27

CDR3 DNA: TGTGCCAGCAGCTTATTACAGAGAGTCGAAGCTTTCTTT
CDR3 protein: CASSLLQRVEAFF
D gene: NA
J gene: TRBJ1-1
clone size: NA
V gene: TRBV7-2

CDR3 DNA: TGCGCCAGCAGCCCCGGGACAGGGGCATACGAGCAGTACTTC
CDR3 protein: CASSPGTGAYEQYF
D gene: TRBD1
J gene: TRBJ2-7
clone size: NA
V gene: TRBV4-3

CDR3 DNA: TGTGCCTGGAGTCCGACCGGAGGCTCACCCCTCCACTTT
CDR3 protein: CAWSPTGGSPLHF
D gene: NA
J gene: TRBJ1-6
clone size: once
V gene: TRBV30

CDR3 DNA: TGTGCCACCAGCACAGACAGGGTCCTCTACACCTTC
CDR3 protein: CATSTDRVLYTF
D gene: TRBD1
J gene: TRBJ1-2
clone size: NA
V gene: TRBV15

CDR3 DNA: TGTGCCAGCTCTCCCTTGACAGGGTCCGTTGGCTACACCTTC
CDR3 protein: CASSPLTGSVGYTF
D gene: TRBD1
J gene: TRBJ1-2
clone size: NA
V gene: TRBV18

CDR3 DNA: TGTGCCAGCAGGGGGAGTGTGGAGACCCAGTACTTC
CDR3 protein: CASRGSVETQYF
D gene: NA
J gene: TRBJ2-5
clone size: NA
V gene: TRBV28

CDR3 DNA: TGTGCCAGCAGTAGGGACAGGGGGGGAAACACTGAAGCTTTCTTT
CDR3 protein: CASSRDRGGNTEAFF
D gene: TRBD1
J gene: TRBJ1-1
clone size: NA
V gene: TRBV2

CDR3 DNA: TGTGCCAGCAGTTCCCACGGGACAGGTAGCGGTACTCAGCCCCAGCATTTT
CDR3 protein: CASSSHGTGSGTQPQHF
D gene: TRBD1
J gene: TRBJ1-5
clone size: NA
V gene: TRBV27

CDR3 DNA: TGTGCCAGCTCAGAAAACGACGGAGGGTGGTCTGGCTACACCTTC
CDR3 protein: CASSENDGGWSGYTF
D gene: NA
J gene: TRBJ1-2
clone size: NA
V gene: TRBV18

CDR3 DNA: TGTGCCAGCACCGGCACCGGGGGCTACACCTTC
CDR3 protein: CASTGTGGYTF
D gene: NA
J gene: TRBJ1-2
clone size: NA
V gene: TRBV28

CDR3 DNA: TGTGCCAGCAGTTACTCAGGAACAGGAGAGTATGGCTACACCTTC
CDR3 protein: CASSYSGTGEYGYTF
D gene: NA
J gene: TRBJ1-2
clone size: once
V gene: TRBV6-5

CDR3 DNA: TGTGCCAGCAGCTTGCAGGGGGCGAAGTGGTACGAGCAGTACTTC
CDR3 protein: CASSLQGAKWYEQYF
D gene: TRBD1
J gene: TRBJ2-7
clone size: NA
V gene: TRBV5-4

CDR3 DNA: TGTGCCAGCTCACCACCGGGACAGTTGAACACTGAAGCTTTCTTT
CDR3 protein: CASSPPGQLNTEAFF
D gene: TRBD1
J gene: TRBJ1-1
clone size: NA
V gene: TRBV18

CDR3 DNA: TGTGCCAGCAGCAAGAGGACAGGGGCGGTTGAGCAGTTCTTC
CDR3 protein: CASSKRTGAVEQFF
D gene: TRBD1
J gene: TRBJ2-1
clone size: NA
V gene: TRBV9

CDR3 DNA: TGTGCCACCAGCAGAGATAGAATGAACACTGAAGCTTTCTTT
CDR3 protein: CATSRDRMNTEAFF
D gene: NA
J gene: TRBJ1-1
clone size: once
V gene: TRBV15

CDR3 DNA: TGTGCCAGCAGTCCGGTGGGGGGGCGGGGCTACACCTTC
CDR3 protein: CASSPVGGRGYTF
D gene: NA
J gene: TRBJ1-2
clone size: NA
V gene: TRBV12-3/TRBV12-4

CDR3 DNA: TGTGCCAGCAGCCACCGGACAGTTGGTGAGCAGTTCTTC
CDR3 protein: CASSHRTVGEQFF
D gene: NA
J gene: TRBJ2-1
clone size: NA
V gene: TRBV14

CDR3 DNA: TGTGCCAGTACCCCCCTCACAGGGGGCGAAAAGTTTAGGGGTTGGGGCACTGAAGCTTTCTTT
CDR3 protein: CASTPLTGGEKFRGWGTEAFF
D gene: TRBD1
J gene: TRBJ1-1
clone size: NA
V gene: TRBV19

CDR3 DNA: TGTGCCAGCAGCGTAAGTGGTAGTGGCTACACCTTC
CDR3 protein: CASSVSGSGYTF
D gene: NA
J gene: TRBJ1-2
clone size: NA
V gene: TRBV9

CDR3 DNA: TGTGCCAGTAGTATCGCGGTCGCCGGGGAGCTGTTTTTT
CDR3 protein: CASSIAVAGELFF
D gene: NA
J gene: TRBJ2-2
clone size: NA
V gene: TRBV19

CDR3 DNA: TGTGCCATCAGTCGGGGACTAGCGGGCATGGGCGGGAGAGGATTGAAAGAGCAGTACTTC
CDR3 protein: CAISRGLAGMGGRGLKEQYF
D gene: TRBD2
J gene: TRBJ2-7
clone size: NA
V gene: TRBV10-3

CDR3 DNA: TGTGCCAGCAGCGTGCAGGGGGCTGCCTCTGGAAACACCATATATTTT
CDR3 protein: CASSVQGAASGNTIYF
D gene: TRBD1
J gene: TRBJ1-3
clone size: few
V gene: TRBV9

CDR3 DNA: TGTGCCAGCAGTCCCAGGGAGCGGCGGGGAGGCTACACCTTC
CDR3 protein: CASSPRERRGGYTF
D gene: NA
J gene: TRBJ1-2
clone size: once
V gene: TRBV27

CDR3 DNA: TGTGCCATCAGCGAGGTAGCGGGGGGGTTCAATGAGCAGTTCTTC
CDR3 protein: CAISEVAGGFNEQFF
D gene: TRBD2
J gene: TRBJ2-1
clone size: NA
V gene: TRBV10-3

CDR3 DNA: TGTGCCAGCAGTTGGTCCATAAGGACAGGGGCGAACACTGAAGCTTTCTTT
CDR3 protein: CASSWSIRTGANTEAFF
D gene: TRBD1
J gene: TRBJ1-1
clone size: NA
V gene: TRBV28

CDR3 DNA: TGTGCCAGCAGCCAAGCTTGGGCTAGCGGGGGGGCTAACCAAGAGACCCAGTACTTC
CDR3 protein: CASSQAWASGGANQETQYF
D gene: TRBD2
J gene: TRBJ2-5
clone size: NA
V gene: TRBV3-1/TRBV3-2

CDR3 DNA: TGTGCCAGCAGCAAACAACCGGAGCCAGCGAACACCGGGGAGCTGTTTTTT
CDR3 protein: CASSKQPEPANTGELFF
D gene: NA
J gene: TRBJ2-2
clone size: NA
V gene: TRBV11-3

CDR3 DNA: TGTGCCAGCAGCTCCCAGGTCAGGGCTCTCCACGAGCAGTACTTC
CDR3 protein: CASSSQVRALHEQYF
D gene: NA
J gene: TRBJ2-7
clone size: NA
V gene: TRBV5-8